Only one count was recorded for the clone carrying this T cell receptor beta chain. The antigen is not known. The primer mix had 60 Vbeta and 13 Jbeta primers. The protocol was immunoSEQ multiplex PCR, while the TCRdb copy is restricted to in-frame clones and leaves out a portion. The table lists 100,000 to 150,000 clones, roughly 15% of them singletons. These data come from a study of cytomegalovirus exposure and HLA in healthy donors. The overall study: Sequencing of about 179 million T cells in an earlier analysis found approximately 120 million unique TCR beta sequences. Findings of the study overall: A cluster of highly shared sequence variants was likely a sequencing artifact.

The CDR3 length is 15 residues. CDR1 SGHRS and CDR2 YFSETQ come from the germline V gene. Trimming removed 3 bases at V and 4 bases at J, with 16 bases between. The rearrangement uses TRBV5-1 and TRBJ1-1; maybe TRBD1 (6 bases). Source material: PBMCs. This receptor was identified in a female donor in good health and CMV-seropositive. Here the CDR3 DNA reads TGCGCCAGCAGCTGGGATGGGGGCGCAGGCACTGAAGCTTTCTTT. Its protein product is CASSWDGGAGTEAFF. The whole variable domain, filled in from reference TRBV5-1 and TRBJ1-1, reads KAGVTQTPRYLIKTRGQQVTLSCSPISGHRSVSWYQQTPGQGLQFLFEYFSETQRNKGNFPGRFSGRQFSNSRSEMNVSTLELGDSALYLCASSWDGGAGTEAFFGQGTRLTVV.